One and the same sample provided the 9 T cell receptor beta chains below, sequenced in a study of cytomegalovirus exposure and HLA in healthy donors. PCR primers comprised 60 Vbeta and 13 Jbeta primers. Clones were read by immunoSEQ multiplex PCR, and TCRdb kept only the in-frame ones, dropping some. The table lists about 190,000 clones, 80% to 85% of them singletons. The sequenced sample was PBMCs. These receptors were obtained from a man between 35 and 55 years old in good health and CMV-seropositive.

V and J are TRBV7-2 and TRBJ2-1, with 9 bases matching TRBD2. Germline V gives CDR1 SGHTA, CDR2 FQGNSA. J was trimmed by 1 base and V by 7 bases; bases with no gene match: 11. This CDR3 comprises 17 residues. The CDR3 DNA is TGTGCCAGCACCTCGAGGGGAGCGGGGGGATCCTACAATGAGCAGTTCTTC. It translates to CASTSRGAGGSYNEQFF.

The gene calls are TRBV4-1 and TRBJ1-5; the D is unclear. V was clipped by 0 bases and J by 11 bases, with 14 bases between them. This CDR3 is built from 14 residues. Germline assignment: CDR1 MGHRA and CDR2 YSYEKL. The chain's CDR3 is CASSQEVSSRAQHF. The CDR3 DNA sequence: TGCGCCAGCAGCCAAGAAGTCAGCTCCCGGGCCCAGCATTTT.

This chain's CDR3 is CASSPWTGVSTDTQYF. CDR3 sequence (DNA): TGTGCCAGCTCACCATGGACAGGGGTGAGCACAGATACGCAGTATTTT. The chain links TRBV18 to TRBJ2-3, with 9 positions matching TRBD1. CDR3 size: 16 residues. V was clipped by 2 bases and J by 0 bases; unmatched bases: 3. CDR1 is KGHSH and CDR2 is LQKENI in the germline V gene.

The chain combines TRBV15 with TRBJ2-5; D perhaps matches TRBD1 (5 bases). Germline CDR1 reads LNHNV; CDR2 reads YYDKDF (reference sequence). This CDR3 is 16 amino acids long. The germline V and J ends were trimmed by 1 base and 2 bases, with 14 bases remaining between them. This chain's CDR3 is CATSRAIGQGQETQYF. CDR3 in DNA: TGTGCCACCAGCAGAGCGATAGGTCAGGGACAAGAGACCCAGTACTTC.

The chain is built from TRBV4-3 and TRBJ1-5; D remains unclear. The CDR3 is made up of 15 amino acids. Deletions cut 0 bases from V and 5 bases from J, with 11 bases between. The germline CDR1 and CDR2 sequences are LGHNA and YSLEER. DNA of the CDR3: TGCGCCAGCAGCCAAGACAGGTTTACGGATCAGCCCCAGCATTTT. Protein product: CASSQDRFTDQPQHF.

V usage is TRBV2 and J usage is TRBJ2-1, with 8 bases aligning to TRBD2. CDR1 and CDR2 (germline): SNHLY, FYNNEI. V lost 7 bases to trimming and J lost 8 bases; unmatched junction nucleotides: 7. CDR3 length: 13 amino acids. The CDR3 loop is CASNDGGAYEQFF. The DNA of the CDR3 is TGTGCCAGCAATGACGGGGGGGCCTATGAGCAGTTCTTC.

A few counts support this clone. The V call is TRBV30, the J call TRBJ1-1; TRBD1 aligns across 8 bases. The J segment lost 1 base and the V segment lost 0 bases, leaving 4 bases of the junction unmatched. The CDR3 consists of 15 residues. The germline V gene encodes CDR1 GTSNPN and CDR2 SVGIG (reference sequence). The chain's CDR3 is CAWSVPDRANTEAFF. CDR3 DNA: TGTGCCTGGAGTGTTCCGGACAGGGCGAACACTGAAGCTTTCTTT.

This clone appeared a few times. This chain uses TRBV19 with TRBJ1-6; tentatively, D is TRBD1 (6 bases). From germline, CDR1 is LNHDA and CDR2 SQIVND (reference sequence). V lost 4 bases and J 11 bases, leaving 15 bases between the germline ends. The length of the CDR3 is 14 residues. The CDR3 loop reads CASSKRQDFAPLHF. CDR3 in DNA: TGTGCCAGTAGTAAACGACAGGACTTCGCACCCCTCCACTTT. Complete variable domain (other parts from reference TRBV19 and TRBJ1-6): DGGITQSPKYLFRKEGQNVTLSCEQNLNHDAMYWYRQDPGQGLRLIYYSQIVNDFQKGDIAEGYSVSREKKESFPLTVTSAQKNPTAFYLCASSKRQDFAPLHFGNGTRLTVT.

This chain connects TRBV18 to TRBJ2-2, with D possibly TRBD1 on 5 matching bases. Trimming took 3 bases from V and 4 from J, leaving 12 bases between them. Germline V gives CDR1 KGHSH, CDR2 LQKENI. This CDR3 is 15 amino acids long. The CDR3 DNA reads as TGTGCCAGCTCACCGAACCCAGGGTCCACCGGGGAGCTGTTTTTT. Translating gives CASSPNPGSTGELFF.